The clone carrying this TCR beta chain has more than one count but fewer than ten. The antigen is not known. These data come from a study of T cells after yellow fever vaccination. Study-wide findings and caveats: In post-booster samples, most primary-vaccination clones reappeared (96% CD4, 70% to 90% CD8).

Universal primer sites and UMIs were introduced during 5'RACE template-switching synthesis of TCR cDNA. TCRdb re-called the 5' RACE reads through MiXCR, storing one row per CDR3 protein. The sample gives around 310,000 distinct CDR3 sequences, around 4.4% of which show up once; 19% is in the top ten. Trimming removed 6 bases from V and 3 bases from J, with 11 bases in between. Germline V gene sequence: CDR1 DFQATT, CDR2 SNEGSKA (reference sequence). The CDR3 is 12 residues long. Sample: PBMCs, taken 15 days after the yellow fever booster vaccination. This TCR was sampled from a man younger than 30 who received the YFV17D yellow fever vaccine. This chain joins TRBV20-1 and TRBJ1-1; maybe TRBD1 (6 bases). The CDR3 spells CSAPGHHTEAFF. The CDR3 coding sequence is TGCAGTGCCCCGGGACACCACACTGAAGCTTTCTTT.